Each of the 17 T cell receptor beta chains below was sequenced from the same sample in a study of early T cells in non-severe SARS-CoV-2 infection. TCRdb recomputed calls from the 5' RACE reads with MiXCR, one row per CDR3 protein. The profile shows approximately 76,000 distinct CDR3 sequences, 11% of them singletons. Sequenced material: whole blood. The receptors were sampled from an adult who was a healthcare worker with PCR-confirmed SARS-CoV-2 infection or an uninfected control (not recorded which).

This clonotype has more than one count but fewer than ten. The chain links TRBV29-1 to TRBJ2-7; a weak D match, TRBD2 (6 bases). Germline values: CDR1 SQVTM, CDR2 ANQGSEA. V lost 4 bases and J 7 bases, leaving 20 bases between the germline ends. The CDR3 spans 14 residues. This CDR3 is CSVARSVRGNEQYF. For the CDR3, the DNA is TGCAGCGTTGCCAGATCGGTTCGGGGGAATGAGCAGTACTTC.

Only a few counts were recorded for this clonotype. The chain combines TRBV4-2 with TRBJ2-7; 7 positions agree with TRBD1. The CDR3 totals 16 residues. V lost 0 bases and J lost 2; bases outside the gene matches: 7. Germline V gene data show CDR1 as LGHNA and CDR2 as YNFKEQ. CDR3 sequence: CASSQDSTGWAYEQYF. The DNA for the CDR3 is TGTGCCAGCAGCCAAGATTCGACAGGGTGGGCCTACGAGCAGTACTTC.

This clonotype was seen only a few times. The V gene is TRBV5-1, the J gene TRBJ1-4, with TRBD1 identical over 7 bases. With 4 bases clipped from V and 5 bases from J, the junction kept 5 bases outside the gene matches. The V gene's germline CDR1 is SGHRS and CDR2 YFSETQ. The CDR3 length is 14 residues. The CDR3 nucleotides are TGCGCCAGCAGCCTGGGACAGCAGAATGAAAAACTGTTTTTT. It encodes CASSLGQQNEKLFF.

This clonotype occurred many times. The chain links TRBV2 to TRBJ2-7; TRBD1 matches 7 bases. From germline, CDR1 is SNHLY and CDR2 FYNNEI. V dropped 9 bases and J dropped 1; count of bases not matched to a gene: 3. The CDR3 sequence is 12 residues long. The DNA of the CDR3 is TGTGCCAGAAGGGACAGTTCCTACGAGCAGTACTTC. It is translated as CARRDSSYEQYF.

There are a few counts of this clonotype. Germline is not matched at one junction end, which may reflect a read error. The rearrangement joins TRBV7-7 to TRBJ2-7; D not certain. The length of the CDR3 is 15 residues. The germline V gene encodes CDR1 SSHAT and CDR2 FNYEAQ (reference sequence). The chain's CDR3 is CASSLANNGGYEQYF. CDR3 coding DNA: TGTGCTAGCAGCTTGGCGAACAACGGTGGCTACGAGCAGTACTTC.

This sequence joins TRBV25-1 and TRBJ1-1; D remains ambiguous. The CDR3 is 13 residues long. Germline V lookup: CDR1 MGHDK, CDR2 SYGVNS. Trimming cost V 3 bases and J 3 bases, with 8 bases left between them. CDR3 coding DNA: TGTGCCAGCAGTGATTGGATTTACACTGAAGCTTTCTTT. Translation: CASSDWIYTEAFF.

This clonotype occurred a few times. The chain joins TRBV6-5 to TRBJ2-7, with a tentative D call TRBD2 (5 bases). The V and J ends lost 2 bases and 5 bases respectively, with 7 bases between them. In germline, CDR1 is MNHEY, CDR2 SVGAGI. The CDR3 loop spans 12 amino acids. The DNA of the CDR3 is TGTGCCAGCAGTTACGGGAGCAACGAGCAGTACTTC. This translates into CASSYGSNEQYF.

This clonotype was counted ten times or more. The chain joins TRBV27 to TRBJ2-7; 7 positions match TRBD1. Germline CDR1 is MNHEY and CDR2 is SMNVEV (reference sequence). The CDR3 runs 14 residues. The trim removed 4 bases at V and 7 bases at J, leaving 10 bases unmatched. The CDR3 loop reads CASSSTGVGWEQYF. The CDR3 DNA reads as TGTGCCAGCAGTTCTACAGGGGTAGGCTGGGAGCAGTACTTC.

The chain is built from TRBV5-1 and TRBJ2-1, with 7 bases that match TRBD2. V gave up 2 bases and J gave up 0 bases; unmatched junction bases: 5. Germline V gene lookup returns CDR1 SGHRS and CDR2 YFSETQ. The CDR3 is 16 residues long. The CDR3 loop is CASSFLAALSYNEQFF. The CDR3 nucleotides read TGCGCCAGCAGCTTCCTAGCGGCCCTCTCCTACAATGAGCAGTTCTTC. The full variable domain, rest sourced from reference TRBV5-1 and TRBJ2-1, is KAGVTQTPRYLIKTRGQQVTLSCSPISGHRSVSWYQQTPGQGLQFLFEYFSETQRNKGNFPGRFSGRQFSNSRSEMNVSTLELGDSALYLCASSFLAALSYNEQFFGPGTRLTVL.

This clonotype was detected many times. The chain uses TRBV19 and TRBJ2-1; D is unclear. V shed 3 bases and J shed 7 bases, with 7 bases lying between them. The CDR3 extends over 12 amino acids. Germline V CDR1 and CDR2: LNHDA, SQIVND (reference sequence). CDR3 sequence (DNA): TGTGCCAGTAGTATGGGTGGGAATGAGCAGTTCTTC. This translates into CASSMGGNEQFF.

The chain employs TRBV11-2 and TRBJ2-2; 7 nucleotides line up with TRBD2. CDR1 SGHAT and CDR2 FQNNGV come from the germline V gene. There are 16 residues in the CDR3. Trimming at V came to 0 bases and at J to 4 bases, leaving 5 bases not matched to a gene. CDR3 sequence (DNA): TGTGCCAGCAGCTTAGACGGGAGGTTGGGCACCGGGGAGCTGTTTTTT. This encodes CASSLDGRLGTGELFF. The whole variable domain, remainder taken from reference TRBV11-2 and TRBJ2-2, is EAGVAQSPRYKIIEKRQSVAFWCNPISGHATLYWYQQILGQGPKLLIQFQNNGVVDDSQLPKDRFSAERLKGVDSTLKIQPAKLEDSAVYLCASSLDGRLGTGELFFGEGSRLTVL.

The CDR3 DNA reads as TGCAGCGTTAGAGATGGCTACCAAGAGACCCAGTACTTC. It codes for CSVRDGYQETQYF. This chain uses TRBV29-1 with TRBJ2-5; D unresolved. Germline lookup yields CDR1 SQVTM and CDR2 ANQGSEA. This CDR3 contains 13 residues. Trimming left V 5 bases short and J 0 bases short, with 10 bases between.

This clonotype was found many times. This chain uses TRBV12-3 or TRBV12-4 with TRBJ1-5, with 7 bases identical to TRBD1. V lost 5 bases to trimming and J lost 7 bases; unmatched junction nucleotides: 14. The CDR3 has 16 amino acids. CDR3 nucleotide sequence: TGTGCCAGCAGTCCCCGGGACAGCCCTGTGGGACAGCCCCAGCATTTT. Its translation: CASSPRDSPVGQPQHF.

The J gene is TRBJ2-1, the V gene TRBV20-1; no clear D gene. The CDR3 runs to 12 residues. In germline, CDR1 is DFQATT, CDR2 SNEGSKA (reference sequence). Trimming removed 3 bases from V and 6 bases from J, with 9 bases in between. CDR3 bases: TGCAGTGCTAGGAGGCACTCCAATGAGCAGTTCTTC. Protein product: CSARRHSNEQFF.

The sample holds many counts of this clonotype. The chain employs TRBV2 and TRBJ2-7, with unresolved D. The V end was cut by 5 bases, the J end by 2 bases, with 4 bases between. This CDR3 spans 11 amino acids. CDR1 and CDR2 (germline): SNHLY, FYNNEI. CDR3 in amino acids: CASSITYEQYF. CDR3 nucleotides: TGTGCCAGCAGTATTACCTACGAGCAGTACTTC.

Notes on this clonotype: A junction end diverges from the germline sequence, so it may reflect a read error. V is TRBV7-7 and J is TRBJ2-5; 8 bases fit TRBD1. Germline V gene lookup returns CDR1 SSHAT and CDR2 FNYEAQ (reference sequence). The CDR3 has 15 amino acids. CDR3 amino acids: CASSAGTGVLETQYF. The CDR3 nucleotides read TGTGCTAGCAGCGCCGGGACAGGCGTCTTAGAGACCCAGTACTTC. Using reference TRBV7-7 and TRBJ2-5 for the parts outside the CDR3, the full variable domain is GAGVSQSPRYKVTKRGQDVTLRCDPISSHATLYWYQQALGQGPEFLTYFNYEAQPDKSGLPSDRFSAERPEGSISTLTIQRTEQRDSAMYRCASSAGTGVLETQYFGPGTRLLVL.

This chain joins TRBV12-3 or TRBV12-4 and TRBJ2-7; D perhaps matches TRBD1 (6 bases). This CDR3 has 12 amino acids. V was clipped by 5 bases and J by 3 bases, with 8 bases between them. The CDR3 loop is CASSTDSYEQYF. Here the CDR3 DNA reads TGTGCCAGCAGTACGGACAGCTACGAGCAGTACTTC.